The rows below give T cell receptor beta chains drawn from one sample of a study of shared clonotypes between healthy human individuals. Repertoires were generated with immunoSEQ multiplex PCR, while TCRdb's copy carries only in-frame clones and drops some. The repertoire holds some 2.1 million clones, about 95% seen once, with more than 0.95% in the top ten. Sequencing was performed on naive CD8+ T cells sorted from blood. All receptors derive from a man younger than 30 in good health. Both conserved end residues are part of each CDR3. Fields, in order: CDR3 protein, CDR3 DNA, D gene, clone size, J gene, V gene. A D gene is named only where the DNA matches it firmly. Where a row states a size, it is once, few, many or the class of an expanded clone; other rows omit it.

cdr3_aa: CASSIEGVQAADTQYF
cdr3_nt: TGTGCCAGTAGTATAGAGGGCGTTCAAGCCGCAGATACGCAGTATTTT
d_call: -
clone_size: -
j_call: TRBJ2-3
v_call: TRBV19

cdr3_aa: CASSPPSGEGDSPLHF
cdr3_nt: TGTGCCAGCTCACCACCGTCAGGGGAAGGGGATTCACCCCTCCACTTT
d_call: -
clone_size: -
j_call: TRBJ1-6
v_call: TRBV18

cdr3_aa: CASSQMRVTGELFF
cdr3_nt: TGCGCCAGCAGTCAAATGAGGGTTACCGGGGAGCTGTTTTTT
d_call: -
clone_size: -
j_call: TRBJ2-2
v_call: TRBV23-1

cdr3_aa: CASSEGTGWDEKLFF
cdr3_nt: TGTGCCAGCAGCGAAGGGACAGGGTGGGATGAAAAACTGTTTTTT
d_call: TRBD1
clone_size: -
j_call: TRBJ1-4
v_call: TRBV9

cdr3_aa: CASSFGRGVGTEAFF
cdr3_nt: TGTGCCAGCAGTTTTGGCAGGGGAGTTGGCACTGAAGCTTTCTTT
d_call: -
clone_size: -
j_call: TRBJ1-1
v_call: TRBV27

cdr3_aa: CASSVSGPAYNEQFF
cdr3_nt: TGTGCCAGCAGCGTTAGCGGGCCGGCCTACAATGAGCAGTTCTTC
d_call: TRBD2
clone_size: -
j_call: TRBJ2-1
v_call: TRBV9

cdr3_aa: CASSRPQRGDTQYF
cdr3_nt: TGTGCCAGCAGCCGCCCACAGCGAGGAGATACGCAGTATTTT
d_call: -
clone_size: -
j_call: TRBJ2-3
v_call: TRBV11-2

cdr3_aa: CASRGSLAGATDTQYF
cdr3_nt: TGTGCCAGCAGGGGGTCGTTAGCGGGAGCCACAGATACGCAGTATTTT
d_call: TRBD2
clone_size: -
j_call: TRBJ2-3
v_call: TRBV27

cdr3_aa: CASRGGPEAGSMNTEAFF
cdr3_nt: TGCGCCAGCAGAGGAGGCCCGGAGGCAGGAAGCATGAACACTGAAGCTTTCTTT
d_call: -
clone_size: -
j_call: TRBJ1-1
v_call: TRBV4-1

cdr3_aa: CASSLAGPGFQPQHF
cdr3_nt: TGTGCCAGCAGCTTGGCGGGACCCGGATTTCAGCCCCAGCATTTT
d_call: -
clone_size: -
j_call: TRBJ1-5
v_call: TRBV5-8

cdr3_aa: CASSTKTGSEAFF
cdr3_nt: TGTGCCAGCAGTACAAAGACAGGGTCGGAAGCTTTCTTT
d_call: TRBD1
clone_size: -
j_call: TRBJ1-1
v_call: TRBV27

cdr3_aa: CASSVGDSYNEQFF
cdr3_nt: TGTGCCAGCAGCGTAGGTGATTCCTACAATGAGCAGTTCTTC
d_call: -
clone_size: -
j_call: TRBJ2-1
v_call: TRBV9

cdr3_aa: CAWSILAGTYEQYF
cdr3_nt: TGTGCCTGGAGTATCCTAGCGGGAACCTACGAGCAGTACTTC
d_call: TRBD2
clone_size: -
j_call: TRBJ2-7
v_call: TRBV30

cdr3_aa: CASSLVPGSADTQYF
cdr3_nt: TGCGCCAGCAGCCTAGTCCCAGGATCCGCAGATACGCAGTATTTT
d_call: -
clone_size: -
j_call: TRBJ2-3
v_call: TRBV4-1

cdr3_aa: CASSYTYEQYF
cdr3_nt: TGTGCCAGCAGTTACACCTACGAGCAGTACTTC
d_call: -
clone_size: -
j_call: TRBJ2-7
v_call: TRBV6-6

cdr3_aa: CASSPLSWDEQFF
cdr3_nt: TGTGCCAGCAGCCCGCTTAGTTGGGATGAGCAGTTCTTC
d_call: -
clone_size: -
j_call: TRBJ2-1
v_call: TRBV14

cdr3_aa: CASALGYFYEQYF
cdr3_nt: TGTGCCAGCGCCTTGGGGTACTTCTACGAGCAGTACTTC
d_call: -
clone_size: -
j_call: TRBJ2-7
v_call: TRBV27

cdr3_aa: CASTAGPGPSYEQYF
cdr3_nt: TGTGCCAGCACCGCAGGTCCGGGACCCTCCTACGAGCAGTACTTC
d_call: -
clone_size: -
j_call: TRBJ2-7
v_call: TRBV2

cdr3_aa: CASSALGEGHSGNTIYF
cdr3_nt: TGTGCCAGCAGCGCTTTGGGAGAGGGGCACTCTGGAAACACCATATATTTT
d_call: -
clone_size: -
j_call: TRBJ1-3
v_call: TRBV7-9

cdr3_aa: CASSHVGSNQPQHF
cdr3_nt: TGCGCCAGCAGCCACGTGGGTAGCAATCAGCCCCAGCATTTT
d_call: -
clone_size: -
j_call: TRBJ1-5
v_call: TRBV4-1

cdr3_aa: CASSYSGTGNVQYF
cdr3_nt: TGTGCCAGCAGTTACTCCGGGACAGGGAATGTGCAGTACTTC
d_call: TRBD1
clone_size: -
j_call: TRBJ2-7
v_call: TRBV6-5

cdr3_aa: CASSEGVGWNYGYTF
cdr3_nt: TGTGCCAGCAGTGAAGGGGTGGGGTGGAACTATGGCTACACCTTC
d_call: -
clone_size: -
j_call: TRBJ1-2
v_call: TRBV6-1

cdr3_aa: CSVEELAGTSGYNEQFF
cdr3_nt: TGCAGCGTTGAAGAACTAGCGGGAACCTCAGGGTACAATGAGCAGTTCTTC
d_call: TRBD2
clone_size: -
j_call: TRBJ2-1
v_call: TRBV29-1

cdr3_aa: CASSSPGQGFYEQYF
cdr3_nt: TGTGCCAGCAGCTCCCCGGGACAGGGTTTCTACGAGCAGTACTTC
d_call: TRBD1
clone_size: -
j_call: TRBJ2-7
v_call: TRBV5-6

cdr3_aa: CASTTGQGALLEGEKLFF
cdr3_nt: TGTGCCAGCACCACCGGACAGGGGGCCCTATTGGAGGGTGAAAAACTGTTTTTT
d_call: TRBD1
clone_size: -
j_call: TRBJ1-4
v_call: TRBV2

cdr3_aa: CASSRPDSSTDTQYF
cdr3_nt: TGTGCCAGCAGTCGTCCGGACTCGAGCACAGATACGCAGTATTTT
d_call: -
clone_size: -
j_call: TRBJ2-3
v_call: TRBV27

cdr3_aa: CASSLRDRGPIEQFF
cdr3_nt: TGTGCCAGCAGTTTAAGGGACAGGGGGCCAATTGAGCAGTTCTTC
d_call: TRBD1
clone_size: -
j_call: TRBJ2-1
v_call: TRBV28

cdr3_aa: CASSGNQGSYNEQFF
cdr3_nt: TGTGCCAGCAGCGGCAACCAGGGATCCTACAATGAGCAGTTCTTC
d_call: -
clone_size: once
j_call: TRBJ2-1
v_call: TRBV9

cdr3_aa: CASSSFRRDRKNEKLFF
cdr3_nt: TGCGCCAGCAGCTCGTTCAGGAGGGACAGAAAAAATGAAAAACTGTTTTTT
d_call: TRBD1
clone_size: -
j_call: TRBJ1-4
v_call: TRBV23-1

cdr3_aa: CASSLRTSYEQYF
cdr3_nt: TGCGCCAGCAGCTTGCGAACTTCCTACGAGCAGTACTTC
d_call: -
clone_size: -
j_call: TRBJ2-7
v_call: TRBV5-1

cdr3_aa: CASSLTSGSQNEQFF
cdr3_nt: TGTGCCAGCAGCTTAACTAGCGGGAGTCAAAATGAGCAGTTCTTC
d_call: TRBD2
clone_size: -
j_call: TRBJ2-1
v_call: TRBV7-9

cdr3_aa: CASSPDGYEQYF
cdr3_nt: TGTGCCAGCAGCCCGGACGGCTACGAGCAGTACTTC
d_call: -
clone_size: -
j_call: TRBJ2-7
v_call: TRBV11-1

cdr3_aa: CASSLRFGGSYNEQFF
cdr3_nt: TGTGCCAGCAGCTTGCGTTTTGGGGGCTCCTACAATGAGCAGTTCTTC
d_call: -
clone_size: -
j_call: TRBJ2-1
v_call: TRBV5-4

cdr3_aa: CASSEEGWGRMNTEAFF
cdr3_nt: TGTGCCAGCAGTGAAGAGGGGTGGGGACGGATGAACACTGAAGCTTTCTTT
d_call: -
clone_size: -
j_call: TRBJ1-1
v_call: TRBV6-1

cdr3_aa: CASSSTGSHYGYTF
cdr3_nt: TGTGCCAGCAGCTCAACAGGGTCTCACTATGGCTACACCTTC
d_call: -
clone_size: -
j_call: TRBJ1-2
v_call: TRBV11-2

cdr3_aa: CAWGTSSGTEAFF
cdr3_nt: TGTGCCTGGGGGACATCCTCTGGGACTGAAGCTTTCTTT
d_call: -
clone_size: -
j_call: TRBJ1-1
v_call: TRBV30

cdr3_aa: CASSSDSPLHF
cdr3_nt: TGTGCCAGCAGCTCTGATTCACCCCTCCACTTT
d_call: -
clone_size: -
j_call: TRBJ1-6
v_call: TRBV11-2

cdr3_aa: CASSQDTPLREANTGELFF
cdr3_nt: TGCGCCAGCAGCCAAGATACTCCTTTGCGGGAGGCGAACACCGGGGAGCTGTTTTTT
d_call: TRBD2
clone_size: -
j_call: TRBJ2-2
v_call: TRBV4-1

cdr3_aa: CASSSTGRTEAFF
cdr3_nt: TGTGCCAGCAGCTCCACAGGGAGAACTGAAGCTTTCTTT
d_call: -
clone_size: -
j_call: TRBJ1-1
v_call: TRBV7-3

cdr3_aa: CASSSPAESPNSYEQYF
cdr3_nt: TGTGCCAGCAGTTCCCCTGCGGAGTCACCGAACTCCTACGAGCAGTACTTC
d_call: -
clone_size: -
j_call: TRBJ2-7
v_call: TRBV28

cdr3_aa: CASSDVAGETGELFF
cdr3_nt: TGCGCCAGCAGTGACGTAGCGGGAGAGACCGGGGAGCTGTTTTTT
d_call: TRBD2
clone_size: -
j_call: TRBJ2-2
v_call: TRBV5-1

cdr3_aa: CASSDTYPGFTAYEQYF
cdr3_nt: TGTGCCAGCAGCGATACATACCCGGGATTCACAGCCTACGAGCAGTACTTC
d_call: -
clone_size: -
j_call: TRBJ2-7
v_call: TRBV27